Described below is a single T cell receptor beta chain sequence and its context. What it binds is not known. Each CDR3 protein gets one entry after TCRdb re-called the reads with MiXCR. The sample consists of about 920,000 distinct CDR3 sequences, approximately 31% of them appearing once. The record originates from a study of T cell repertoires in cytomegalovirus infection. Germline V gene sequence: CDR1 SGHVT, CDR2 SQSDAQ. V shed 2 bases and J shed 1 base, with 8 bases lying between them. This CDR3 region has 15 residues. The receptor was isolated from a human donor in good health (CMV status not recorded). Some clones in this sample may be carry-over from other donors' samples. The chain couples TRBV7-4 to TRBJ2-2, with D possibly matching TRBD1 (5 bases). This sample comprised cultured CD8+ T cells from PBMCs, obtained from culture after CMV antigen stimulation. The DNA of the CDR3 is TGTGCCAGCAGCTTAAGAGGACAGAACACCGGGGAGCTGTTTTTT. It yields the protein CASSLRGQNTGELFF. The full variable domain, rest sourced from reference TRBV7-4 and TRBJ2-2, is GAGVSQSPRYKVAKRGRDVALRCDSISGHVTLYWYRQTLGQGSEVLTYSQSDAQRDKSGRPSGRFSAERPERSVSTLKIQRTEQGDSAVYLCASSLRGQNTGELFFGEGSRLTVL.